This T cell receptor (beta chain) was captured in a study of vaccination and CD4 T cells after COVID-19 (dated by TCRdb to 2022 to 2024). About the full investigation: Convalescent patients had a positive SARS-CoV-2 result on nasal swab PCR, and of these patients, nine had mild disease and one had severe disease. In the convalescent cohort there were six males and four females, among whom were two Hispanic individuals, seven Caucasians, two Asians and one multiracial person. Each participant got two doses of either the Pfizer-BioNTech BNT162b2 vaccine (n=8) or the Moderna mRNA-1273 vaccine (n=2). Post-COVID blood samples were collected from convalescent patients a median of around 100 days after diagnosis, with a range of about 30 to 180 days. Post-vaccine blood samples were obtained a median of around 74 days after the second vaccine dose, with a range of roughly 13 to 250 days. Overlapping spike peptide pools from SARS-CoV-2 and from the common cold coronaviruses HCoV-NL63, HCoV-OC43 and HCoV-229E were used as culture stimuli. In control cultures, a CEFX viral epitope pool was used as positive control, an HIV-1 Nef peptide pool was used as negative control, or no peptide was added. In 10 COVID-19 convalescent patients and a handful of infection-naive healthy vaccine recipients, researchers compared the spike-specific CD4+ TCR repertoire from before mRNA vaccination with the repertoire from after.

The sample's treatment or condition label, in plain terms: roughly 10-day PBMC culture with coronavirus spike peptide pools or control peptides (ViraFEST assay). The ViraFEST assay was used in the study, in which antigen-specific T cells were expanded with peptide pools and expanded clonotypes were subsequently identified by TCR sequencing. The convalescent patients' positive SARS-CoV-2 PCR tests were from March to December 2020, which was before the Alpha, Beta and Delta variants emerged in the United States. PBMCs were cultured at two million per well in IMDM supplemented with approximately 5% human AB serum and around 10 IU/ml IL-2, with about 9 ug/ml peptide pools added. On days 3 and 7, half of the culture medium was replaced with fresh IL-2-containing medium. Once the cells had been in culture for roughly 11 days, the EasySep CD4+ T cell isolation kit was used to isolate CD4+ T cells by negative selection. Ficoll-Paque Plus gradient centrifugation was used to isolate PBMCs from whole blood, and the isolated PBMCs were then either used fresh or cryopreserved at -140C. Each culture condition was generally run in triplicate wells.

Libraries were made using PCR. DNA from cultured CD4+ T cells was subjected to TCR sequencing with the Oncomine TCR Beta short-read assay at the Johns Hopkins FTIC core. The QIAamp micro DNA kit was used to extract genomic DNA from the cultured CD4+ T cells. The Oncomine TCR Beta libraries from cultured CD4+ T cells were pooled using unique dual indexes and then sequenced on an Illumina iSeq 100. In the source study's methods: Non-productive sequences were filtered out, and CDR3s that did not start with C, did not end with F or W, or were shorter than 7 amino acids were discarded. Antigen-specific clonotypes were identified with the MANAFEST web application by comparing peptide-stimulated wells with reference and other culture wells. Positive clones required FDR below 0.05, an odds ratio above 5, and productive frequency above 0.1% in at least two of three replicate wells. Cross-reactive clonotypes were defined as significantly expanded in both SARS-CoV-2 spike wells and at least one common cold coronavirus spike condition. Levenshtein distances (stringdist) and unrooted phylogenetic trees (ape) in R version 3.6.1 were used to assess CDR3 homology. The raw public data were reprocessed by TCRdb itself: fastp quality trimming at Q25, MiXCR clonotype calling, in-frame beta chains only. Here each entry gathers all rows of one CDR3 protein and keeps the most common genes and DNA. The V and J calls were not made by the authors but by TCRdb's processing. In all, the sample holds over 14,000 distinct CDR3 sequences, and approximately 48% of those were seen once. Of the sample, 8.5% to 9% is held by the ten largest clones.

Here is what the overall study found, with its caveats: Among the post-vaccine SARS-CoV-2-reactive clones in convalescent patients, a median approximately 90% showed up only after vaccination, which suggests vaccine-specific priming. Relatively few convalescent patients were included in the study, and early timepoints after natural infection were not analyzed. Of the vaccine-specific clones found in convalescent patients, nearly all (304 of 307) were mono-reactive for SARS-CoV-2 spike instead of being cross-reactive with common cold coronaviruses. The median number of SARS-CoV-2-reactive clonotypes rose from 20 to 25 after infection to some 37 after vaccination, but the change was not significant.

As to this clonotype: It has no known antigen specificity. Per-nucleotide qualities are absent, and no much larger clonotype sits a single base away.

V loses 5 bases at its end and J loses 0 bases; junction bases beyond the gene matches: 10. The CDR3 runs 18 residues from the cysteine to the phenylalanine. Here the CDR3 DNA is all that survives: 54 bases in frame from base 1. The chain is made from TRBV12-3 or TRBV12-4 and TRBJ1-5; 10 junctional bases match TRBD1. The sequencing input was CD4+ T cells from blood, cultured in vitro. This sequence was found in a human donor who had recovered from COVID-19. CDR3 reads: CASSLGTGVINSNQPQHF. The DNA sequence follows: TGTGCCAGCAGTCTAGGGACAGGGGTTATTAATAGCAATCAGCCCCAGCATTTT.